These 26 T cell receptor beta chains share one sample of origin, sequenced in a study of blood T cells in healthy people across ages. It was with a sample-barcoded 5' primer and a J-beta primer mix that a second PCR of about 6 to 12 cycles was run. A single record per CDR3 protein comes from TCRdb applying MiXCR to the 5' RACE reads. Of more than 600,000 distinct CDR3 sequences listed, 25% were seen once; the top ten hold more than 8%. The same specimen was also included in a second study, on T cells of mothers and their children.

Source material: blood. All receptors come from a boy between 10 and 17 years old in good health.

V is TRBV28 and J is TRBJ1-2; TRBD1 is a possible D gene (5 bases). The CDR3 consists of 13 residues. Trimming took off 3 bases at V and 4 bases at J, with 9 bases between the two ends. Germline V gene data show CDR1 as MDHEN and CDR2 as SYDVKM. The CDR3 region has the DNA TGTGCCAGCAGTTTCGTGGGACCCTATGGCTACACCTTC. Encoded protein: CASSFVGPYGYTF.

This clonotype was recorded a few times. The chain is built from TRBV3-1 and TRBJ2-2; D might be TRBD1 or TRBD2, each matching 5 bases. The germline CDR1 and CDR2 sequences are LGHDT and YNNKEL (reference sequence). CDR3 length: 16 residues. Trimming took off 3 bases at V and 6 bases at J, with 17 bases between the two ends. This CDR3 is CASSQGVPPRPGELFF. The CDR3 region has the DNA TGTGCCAGCAGCCAGGGGGTACCCCCGAGGCCCGGGGAGCTGTTTTTT.

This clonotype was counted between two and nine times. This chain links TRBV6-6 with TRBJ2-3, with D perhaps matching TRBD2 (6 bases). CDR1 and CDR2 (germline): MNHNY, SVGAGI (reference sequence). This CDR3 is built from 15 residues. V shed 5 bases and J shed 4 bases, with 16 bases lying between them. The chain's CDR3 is CASSEVAVGADTQYF. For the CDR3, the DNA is TGTGCCAGCAGTGAGGTAGCGGTTGGGGCAGATACGCAGTATTTT.

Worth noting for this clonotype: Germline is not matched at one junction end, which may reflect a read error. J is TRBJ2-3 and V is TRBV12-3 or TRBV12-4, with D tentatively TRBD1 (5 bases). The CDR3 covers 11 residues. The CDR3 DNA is TGTGCCGGCAGTTCAGGGTATACGCAGTATTTT. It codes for CAGSSGYTQYF.

CDR3 in DNA: TGCAGCGTTGAGGGCAGGGACGAGCAGTACTTC. As protein: CSVEGRDEQYF. This sequence joins TRBV29-1 and TRBJ2-7; perhaps TRBD1 as D (5 bases). Germline CDR1 SQVTM, CDR2 ANQGSEA. This CDR3 is 11 amino acids long. V was shortened by 3 bases and J by 5 bases, with 8 bases between the two germline ends.

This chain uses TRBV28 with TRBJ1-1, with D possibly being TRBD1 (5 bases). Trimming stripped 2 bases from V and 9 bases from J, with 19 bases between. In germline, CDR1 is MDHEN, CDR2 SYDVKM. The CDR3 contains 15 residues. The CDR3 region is CASSLVSGGTTKAFF. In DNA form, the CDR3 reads TGTGCCAGCAGTTTAGTGAGTGGGGGGACCACAAAAGCTTTCTTT.

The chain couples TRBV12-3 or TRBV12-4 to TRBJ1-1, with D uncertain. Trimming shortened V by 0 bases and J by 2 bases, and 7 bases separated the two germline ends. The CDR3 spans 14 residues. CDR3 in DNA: TGTGCCAGCAGTTTAGCCGGAGCCAACACTGAAGCTTTCTTT. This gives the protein CASSLAGANTEAFF.

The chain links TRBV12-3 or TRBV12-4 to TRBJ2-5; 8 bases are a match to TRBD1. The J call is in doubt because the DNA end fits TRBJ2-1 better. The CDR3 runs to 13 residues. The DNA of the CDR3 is TGTGCCAGCAGTCTAAGACAGGGGATCGGGCAGTTCTTC. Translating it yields CASSLRQGIGQFF.

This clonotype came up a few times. The CDR3 loop is CASSLRTGRTEAFF. In DNA form, the CDR3 reads TGTGCCAGCAGCCTCCGGACAGGGAGAACTGAAGCTTTCTTT. This chain joins TRBV6-6 and TRBJ1-1; 8 nucleotides agree with TRBD1. The V and J ends lost 6 bases and 5 bases, in that order; junction bases with no gene match: 8. Per germline, CDR1 MNHNY and CDR2 SVGAGI (reference sequence). The CDR3 runs to 14 residues.

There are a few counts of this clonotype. CDR3 nucleotide sequence: TGTGCCATCAGTGAAAGGGACAGGGTAACAGGGGCCAACGTCCTGACTTTC. Translation: CAISERDRVTGANVLTF. The chain employs TRBV10-3 and TRBJ2-6; 9 bases are a match to TRBD1. Germline trimming cut 3 bases from V and 4 bases from J; bases unmatched to any gene: 7. Germline CDR1 and CDR2: ENHRY and SYGVKD. The CDR3 is 17 amino acids.

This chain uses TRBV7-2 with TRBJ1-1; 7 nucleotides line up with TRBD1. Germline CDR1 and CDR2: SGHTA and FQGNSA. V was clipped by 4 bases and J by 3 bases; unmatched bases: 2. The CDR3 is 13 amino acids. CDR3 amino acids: CASSSGGYTEAFF. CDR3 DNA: TGTGCCAGCAGCTCAGGGGGATACACTGAAGCTTTCTTT. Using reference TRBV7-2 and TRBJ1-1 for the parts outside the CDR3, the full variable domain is GAGVSQSPSNKVTEKGKDVELRCDPISGHTALYWYRQSLGQGLEFLIYFQGNSAPDKSGLPSDRFSAERTGGSVSTLTIQRTQQEDSAVYLCASSSGGYTEAFFGQGTRLTVV.

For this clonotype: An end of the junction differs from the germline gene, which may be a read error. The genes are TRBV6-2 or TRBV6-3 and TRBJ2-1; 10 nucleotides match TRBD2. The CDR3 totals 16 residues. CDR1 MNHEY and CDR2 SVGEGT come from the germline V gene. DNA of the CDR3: TGTGCCAGCAGTCAAAGATTAGCGGGGGGTCGCAATCAGCAGTTCTTC. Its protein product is CASSQRLAGGRNQQFF.

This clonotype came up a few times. In DNA, the CDR3 is TGTGCCAGCACGGGGGGAATCGGAACAGATACGCAGTATTTT. It is translated as CASTGGIGTDTQYF. The V call is TRBV2, the J call TRBJ2-3; TRBD2 agrees at 7 bases. Germline CDR1 is SNHLY and CDR2 is FYNNEI. V shed 7 bases and J 3 bases; nucleotides not matched to a gene: 7. The CDR3 is made up of 14 amino acids.

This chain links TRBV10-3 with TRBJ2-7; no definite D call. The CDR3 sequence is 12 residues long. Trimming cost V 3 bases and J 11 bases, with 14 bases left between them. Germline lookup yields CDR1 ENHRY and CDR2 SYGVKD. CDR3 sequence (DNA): TGTGCCATCAGTGACGCCCGGTGGGCGGAGTACTTC. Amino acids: CAISDARWAEYF.

CDR3 bases: TGTGCCAGCAGCTTAGGACTAGCGGGAGGACTCACAGATACGCAGTATTTT. Protein product: CASSLGLAGGLTDTQYF. The chain carries TRBV13 and TRBJ2-3; 12 bases line up with TRBD2. V dropped 0 bases and J dropped 2; count of bases not matched to a gene: 3. The CDR3 length is 17 residues. Germline V gene sequence: CDR1 PRHDT, CDR2 FYEKMQ (reference sequence).

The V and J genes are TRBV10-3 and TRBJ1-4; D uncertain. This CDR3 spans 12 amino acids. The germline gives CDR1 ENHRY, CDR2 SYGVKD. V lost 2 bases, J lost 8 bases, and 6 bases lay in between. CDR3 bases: TGTGCCATCAGTGAGGGGAACGAAAAACTGTTTTTT. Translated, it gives CAISEGNEKLFF.

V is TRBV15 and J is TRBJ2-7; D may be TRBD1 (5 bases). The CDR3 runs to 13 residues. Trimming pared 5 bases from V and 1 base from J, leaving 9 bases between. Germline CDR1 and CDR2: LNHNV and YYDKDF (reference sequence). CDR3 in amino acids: CATSYDSSYEQYF. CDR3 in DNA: TGTGCCACCAGCTACGACAGTTCCTACGAGCAGTACTTC.

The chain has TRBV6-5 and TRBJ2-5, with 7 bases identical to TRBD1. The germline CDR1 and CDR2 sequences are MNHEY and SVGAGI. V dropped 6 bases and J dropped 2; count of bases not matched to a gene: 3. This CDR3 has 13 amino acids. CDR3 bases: TGTGCCAGCAGGAGGGGGCCACAAGAGACCCAGTACTTC. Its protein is CASRRGPQETQYF.

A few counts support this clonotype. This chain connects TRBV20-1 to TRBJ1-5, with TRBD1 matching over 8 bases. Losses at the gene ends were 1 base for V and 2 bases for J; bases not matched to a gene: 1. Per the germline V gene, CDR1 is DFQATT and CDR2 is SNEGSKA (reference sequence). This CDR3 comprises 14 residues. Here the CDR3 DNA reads TGCAGTGCTAGAGGGGGACAGGGCAATCAGCCCCAGCATTTT. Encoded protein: CSARGGQGNQPQHF.

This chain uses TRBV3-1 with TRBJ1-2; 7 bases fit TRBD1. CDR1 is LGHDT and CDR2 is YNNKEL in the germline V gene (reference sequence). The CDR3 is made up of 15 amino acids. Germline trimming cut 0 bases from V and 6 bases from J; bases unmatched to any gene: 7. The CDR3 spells CASSQDKDRINGYTF. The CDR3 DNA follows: TGTGCCAGCAGCCAAGATAAGGACAGGATTAATGGCTACACCTTC.

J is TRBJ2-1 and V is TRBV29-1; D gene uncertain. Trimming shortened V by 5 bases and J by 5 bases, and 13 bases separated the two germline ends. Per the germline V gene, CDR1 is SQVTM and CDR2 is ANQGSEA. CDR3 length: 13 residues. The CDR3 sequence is CSVSSAWDNEQFF. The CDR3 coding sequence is TGCAGCGTTTCTTCGGCCTGGGACAATGAGCAGTTCTTC.

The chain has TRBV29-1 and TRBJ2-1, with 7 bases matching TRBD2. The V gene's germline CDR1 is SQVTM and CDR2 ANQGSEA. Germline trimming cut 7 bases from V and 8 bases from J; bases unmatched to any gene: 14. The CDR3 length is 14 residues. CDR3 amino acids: CSGELQWGRDEQFF. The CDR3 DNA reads TGCAGCGGAGAGCTTCAGTGGGGGAGGGATGAGCAGTTCTTC.

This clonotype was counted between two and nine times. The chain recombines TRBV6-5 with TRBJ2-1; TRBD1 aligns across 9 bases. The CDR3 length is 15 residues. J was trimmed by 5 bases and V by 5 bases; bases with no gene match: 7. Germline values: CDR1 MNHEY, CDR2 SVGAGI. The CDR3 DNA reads TGTGCCAGCAGTCCCCGGGACAGGGTCGACAATGAGCAGTTCTTC. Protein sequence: CASSPRDRVDNEQFF.

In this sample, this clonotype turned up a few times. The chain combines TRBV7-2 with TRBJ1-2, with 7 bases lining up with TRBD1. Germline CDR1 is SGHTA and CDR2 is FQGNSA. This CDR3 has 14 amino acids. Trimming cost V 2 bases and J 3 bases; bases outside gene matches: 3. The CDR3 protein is CASSLTGADYGYTF. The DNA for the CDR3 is TGTGCCAGCAGCTTAACAGGGGCCGACTATGGCTACACCTTC.

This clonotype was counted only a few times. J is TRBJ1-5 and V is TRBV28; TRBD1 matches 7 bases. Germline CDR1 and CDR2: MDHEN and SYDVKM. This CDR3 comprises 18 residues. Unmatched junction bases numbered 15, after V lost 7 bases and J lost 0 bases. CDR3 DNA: TGTGCCAGCACCCTTGTGCAGGGGGGATTTTATAGCAATCAGCCCCAGCATTTT. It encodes CASTLVQGGFYSNQPQHF.

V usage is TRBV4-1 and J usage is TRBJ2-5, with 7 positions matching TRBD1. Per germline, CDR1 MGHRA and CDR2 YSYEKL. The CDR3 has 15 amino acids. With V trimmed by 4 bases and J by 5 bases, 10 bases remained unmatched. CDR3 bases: TGCGCCAGCAGCCCTCGACAGGGAATCGGTGAGACCCAGTACTTC. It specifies CASSPRQGIGETQYF.